The 23 T cell receptor beta chains below come from one sample, sequenced in a study of blood T cells in healthy people across ages. The authors ran a second PCR of about 6 to 12 cycles using a sample-barcoded 5' primer and a J-beta primer mix. TCRdb reprocessed the 5' RACE reads via MiXCR and lists one record per CDR3 protein. The sample records 660,000 or so distinct CDR3 sequences, roughly 58% being singletons. Sequenced sample: blood. The receptors here all came from a man aged 55 to 70 in good health.

The CDR3 coding sequence is TGTGCCAGCGGAACAGTCTTGGATGAGCAGTTCTTC. Residues: CASGTVLDEQFF. This sequence joins TRBV12-3 or TRBV12-4 and TRBJ2-1; unclear D gene. Trimming removed 8 bases from V and 8 bases from J, with 13 bases in between. The CDR3 extends over 12 amino acids.

The V call is TRBV3-1, the J call TRBJ1-5; D is unresolved. CDR3 size: 14 residues. V was trimmed by 0 bases and J by 7 bases, leaving 10 bases between them. Germline CDR1 reads LGHDT; CDR2 reads YNNKEL (reference sequence). CDR3 amino acids: CASSQEYGLQPQHF. CDR3 nucleotides: TGTGCCAGCAGCCAAGAATACGGGTTGCAGCCCCAGCATTTT. The full variable domain, its missing parts supplied by reference TRBV3-1 and TRBJ1-5, is DTAVSQTPKYLVTQMGNDKSIKCEQNLGHDTMYWYKQDSKKFLKIMFSYNNKELIINETVPNRFSPKSPDKAHLNLHINSLELGDSAVYFCASSQEYGLQPQHFGDGTRLSIL.

V usage is TRBV20-1 and J usage is TRBJ1-4; the D gene is possibly TRBD1 (6 bases). The V end was cut by 6 bases, the J end by 1 base, with 12 bases between. Germline CDR1 DFQATT, CDR2 SNEGSKA (reference sequence). CDR3 length equals 14 residues. This CDR3 reads CSAPTGITNEKLFF. CDR3 coding DNA: TGCAGTGCGCCAACAGGGATAACTAATGAAAAACTGTTTTTT.

The J gene is TRBJ1-5, the V gene TRBV15, with a tentative D call TRBD1 (6 bases). Germline V gene sequence: CDR1 LNHNV, CDR2 YYDKDF (reference sequence). The CDR3 contains 16 residues. Trimming left V 5 bases short and J 7 bases short, with 21 bases between. CDR3 DNA sequence: TGTGCCACCAGCCCGAGGAACCTGGGAGGGGGACAGCCCCAGCATTTT. It specifies CATSPRNLGGGQPQHF.

In its sample, this clonotype was seen once. This chain uses TRBV6-1 with TRBJ2-4, with 7 positions matching TRBD2. The J call may be in error: the DNA end matches TRBJ2-5 better. The CDR3 extends over 16 amino acids. Germline CDR1 MNHNS, CDR2 SASEGT. The CDR3 DNA follows: TGTGCCAGCAGTGAAGCGCCCGGACTAGTCCAAGAGACCCAGTACTTC. It translates to CASSEAPGLVQETQYF.

V gene TRBV20-1 combines with J gene TRBJ2-1, with 9 bases that match TRBD2. V shed 5 bases and J 6 bases; nucleotides not matched to a gene: 5. This CDR3 has 13 amino acids. From germline, CDR1 is DFQATT and CDR2 SNEGSKA (reference sequence). Here the CDR3 reads CSAAAGGTNEQFF. DNA for the CDR3: TGCAGTGCTGCGGCGGGGGGGACCAATGAGCAGTTCTTC.

This clonotype showed up just once. The DNA of the CDR3 is TGTGCCAGCAGTGAAGGGTGGGGCGGGGGCTCCTCCTACGAGCAGTACTTC. It translates to CASSEGWGGGSSYEQYF. J is TRBJ2-7 and V is TRBV2; perhaps TRBD2 as D (7 bases). CDR1 and CDR2 from the germline V gene are SNHLY and FYNNEI. V was cut by 1 base and J by 0 bases, with 16 bases left in between. There are 17 residues in the CDR3. Full variable domain (rest looked up from reference TRBV2 and TRBJ2-7): EPEVTQTPSHQVTQMGQEVILRCVPISNHLYFYWYRQILGQKVEFLVSFYNNEISEKSEIFDDQFSVERPDGSNFTLKIRSTKLEDSAMYFCASSEGWGGGSSYEQYFGPGTRLTVT.

The chain uses TRBV5-4 and TRBJ1-4; 7 nucleotides line up with TRBD1. CDR1 is SGHNT, CDR2 YYREEE, per germline (reference sequence). Trimming removed 4 bases from V and 3 bases from J; junction bases left unmatched: 3. The CDR3 loop spans 14 amino acids. CDR3 residues: CASSPGGPNEKLFF. CDR3 in DNA: TGTGCCAGCAGCCCAGGGGGTCCTAATGAAAAACTGTTTTTT. Variable domain in full (rest from reference TRBV5-4 and TRBJ1-4): ETGVTQSPTHLIKTRGQQVTLRCSSQSGHNTVSWYQQALGQGPQFIFQYYREEENGRGNFPPRFSGLQFPNYSSELNVNALELDDSALYLCASSPGGPNEKLFFGSGTQLSVL.

This chain connects TRBV5-1 to TRBJ2-5, with D perhaps matching TRBD2 (5 bases). The closer fit of TRBJ2-7 to the DNA end suggests the J call may be wrong. The length of the CDR3 is 16 residues. Looked up from germline, CDR1 is SGHRS and CDR2 is YFSETQ. In DNA form, the CDR3 reads TGCGCCAGCAGCTTGGGTCTGTTACAAGAGGGCTACGAGCAGTACTTC. Its translation is CASSLGLLQEGYEQYF.

The genes are TRBV6-5 and TRBJ2-1; TRBD1 aligns across 9 bases. V was pared by 6 bases and J by 12 bases, with 12 bases of the junction left unmatched. CDR1 and CDR2 (germline): MNHEY, SVGAGI. The CDR3 has 14 residues. CDR3 region: CASRSRTGERTQFF. In DNA form, the CDR3 reads TGTGCCAGCAGGTCGCGGACAGGGGAAAGGACGCAGTTCTTC.

The J gene is TRBJ1-4, the V gene TRBV4-1; perhaps TRBD1 as D (6 bases). The CDR3 totals 15 residues. Trimming took off 3 bases at V and 2 bases at J, with 10 bases between the two ends. Germline V lookup: CDR1 MGHRA, CDR2 YSYEKL. The DNA of the CDR3 is TGCGCCAGCAGCCACCCAGGGGAGACTAATGAAAAACTGTTTTTT. Residues: CASSHPGETNEKLFF.

This sequence joins TRBV10-2 and TRBJ2-7; 14 nucleotides match TRBD2. The CDR3 runs 17 residues. Germline V gene data show CDR1 as WSHSY and CDR2 as SAAADI. V dropped 2 bases and J dropped 2; count of bases not matched to a gene: 5. The CDR3 sequence is CASSEPLTSGGAYEQYF. Written as DNA, the CDR3 is TGCGCCAGCAGTGAGCCGTTGACTAGCGGGGGGGCCTACGAGCAGTACTTC.

J is TRBJ1-2 and V is TRBV6-2 or TRBV6-3; 8 bases are shared with TRBD1. Trimming at V came to 6 bases and at J to 6 bases, leaving 12 bases not matched to a gene. Germline CDR1 reads MNHEY; CDR2 reads SVGEGT. This CDR3 region has 15 residues. The CDR3 loop reads CASRPGTGTGHGYTF. CDR3 sequence (DNA): TGTGCCAGCAGACCCGGTACCGGGACAGGACATGGCTACACCTTC.

This clonotype has a handful of counts. The chain carries TRBV6-5 and TRBJ2-2, with 9 positions matching TRBD2. Per the germline V gene, CDR1 is MNHEY and CDR2 is SVGAGI. V was clipped by 4 bases and J by 3 bases; unmatched bases: 6. CDR3 length equals 16 residues. The CDR3 nucleotides are TGTGCCAGCAGTTTAGGCGGGGGGGCATACACCGGGGAGCTGTTTTTT. Translated: CASSLGGGAYTGELFF.

This chain links TRBV29-1 with TRBJ2-3; tentative D call: TRBD1 (6 bases). The V gene's germline CDR1 is SQVTM and CDR2 ANQGSEA. Trimming removed 1 base at V and 2 bases at J, with 10 bases between. The CDR3 length is 14 residues. DNA for the CDR3: TGCAGCGTTGAAGGGACAGAGATCACAGATACGCAGTATTTT. It codes for CSVEGTEITDTQYF.

V is TRBV5-4 and J is TRBJ2-5, with a tentative D call TRBD2 (6 bases). V gave up 2 bases and J gave up 5 bases, with 16 bases separating them. Germline CDR1 SGHNT, CDR2 YYREEE (reference sequence). The CDR3 extends over 15 amino acids. CDR3 loop: CASSLIGGLRETQYF. The CDR3 bases are TGTGCCAGCAGCTTAATTGGAGGGCTAAGGGAGACCCAGTACTTC.

The chain uses TRBV10-3 and TRBJ1-1; no clear D gene. The CDR3 spans 12 residues. Germline CDR1 is ENHRY and CDR2 is SYGVKD. Trimming removed 8 bases at V and 7 bases at J, with 14 bases between. The CDR3, as DNA: TGTGCCATCGGCTCCCAAATAGTTGAAGCTTTCTTT. This encodes CAIGSQIVEAFF.

The rearrangement links TRBV6-6 to TRBJ2-3; 7 nucleotides align to TRBD2. The CDR3 runs 14 residues. V was clipped by 5 bases and J by 4 bases; unmatched bases: 6. Germline-derived CDR1 and CDR2 are MNHNY and SVGAGI (reference sequence). This chain's CDR3 is CASSPAGEADTQYF. The CDR3 nucleotides are TGTGCCAGCAGTCCCGCGGGGGAGGCAGATACGCAGTATTTT.

The genes are TRBV5-1 and TRBJ2-1, with 10 bases that match TRBD2. There are 15 residues in the CDR3. J lost 8 bases, V lost 0 bases, and 5 bases had no gene match. Looked up from germline, CDR1 is SGHRS and CDR2 is YFSETQ. CDR3 nucleotide sequence: TGCGCCAGCAGCTTGGGAAGCGGGGGGGCCCATGAGCAGTTCTTC. This encodes CASSLGSGGAHEQFF.

This clonotype was detected once. The V gene is TRBV6-2 or TRBV6-3, the J gene TRBJ2-5, with 8 bases aligning to TRBD1. Losses at the gene ends were 6 bases for V and 2 bases for J; bases not matched to a gene: 5. The CDR3 extends over 14 amino acids. The germline gives CDR1 MNHEY, CDR2 SVGEGT. CDR3 sequence (DNA): TGTGCCAGCAGACCAGGGGGCCCGCAAGAGACCCAGTACTTC. Protein sequence: CASRPGGPQETQYF.

This clonotype appeared a few times. The V call is TRBV28, the J call TRBJ2-7; D perhaps matches TRBD1 (6 bases). The CDR3 consists of 11 residues. Per the germline V gene, CDR1 is MDHEN and CDR2 is SYDVKM. V lost 6 bases, J lost 7 bases, and 10 bases lay in between. The CDR3 DNA reads TGTGCCAGCAGACAACAGGGAGAGCAGTACTTC. As protein: CASRQQGEQYF.

The gene calls are TRBV29-1 and TRBJ2-3; perhaps TRBD2 as D (6 bases). Germline lookup yields CDR1 SQVTM and CDR2 ANQGSEA. The CDR3 is 16 residues long. V dropped 5 bases and J dropped 2 bases, with 20 bases sitting between them. The CDR3 region is CSVLMWAGHSTDTQYF. CDR3 coding DNA: TGCAGCGTTTTAATGTGGGCGGGGCACTCCACAGATACGCAGTATTTT.

Concerning this clonotype itself: Compared with germline, one end of the junction differs, possibly owing to a read error. The CDR3 sequence is CASSLDWSSTDTRYF. CDR3 in DNA: TGTGCCAGCAGCTTAGATTGGTCTAGCACAGATACGCGGTATTTT. The J gene is TRBJ2-3, the V gene TRBV7-2; maybe TRBD2 (5 bases). This CDR3 spans 15 amino acids. Germline CDR1 SGHTA, CDR2 FQGNSA.